This T cell receptor beta chain was captured in a study of CD8+ T cells in alopecia areata. Trimming shortened V by 1 base and J by 8 bases, and 9 bases separated the two germline ends. The CDR3 is 12 amino acids. Germline-derived CDR1 and CDR2 are GTSNPN and SVGIG (reference sequence). Study-level results: Compared with mice, patients displayed less clear TCR sharing, possibly for HLA-related reasons.

Extraction and reverse transcription of RNA yielded cDNA as the sequencing template. The assay was immunoSEQ multiplex PCR, and TCRdb's table has in-frame clones only and misses some. The sample has some 150,000 clones; approximately 65% are singletons. About this clone: Its antigen is still unknown.

The starting material was CD8+ T cells sorted from blood, obtained at week 0. The gene calls are TRBV30 and TRBJ2-1, with D possibly matching TRBD1 (5 bases). This sequence originates from a human donor with alopecia areata. In DNA, the CDR3 is TGTGCCTGGAGTGGTGGGGCCGATGAGCAGTTCTTC. Translating it yields CAWSGGADEQFF.